What follows are 26 T cell receptor beta chains derived from one specimen sequenced in a study of shared clonotypes between healthy human individuals. Measured with immunoSEQ multiplex PCR; TCRdb has only the in-frame clones, and not every one. The table lists a few hundred thousand clones, 70% to 75% of them singletons. Material for sequencing was memory CD4+ T cells sorted from blood. Subset here: CD45RA-negative fraction. The receptors originated from a man in his thirties or forties in good health.

V is TRBV5-4 and J is TRBJ2-1; D call uncertain. V shed 0 bases and J shed 2 bases, with 3 bases lying between them. This CDR3 has 13 residues. Germline V gives CDR1 SGHNT, CDR2 YYREEE (reference sequence). CDR3 loop: CASSLVTYNEQFF. The CDR3 DNA follows: TGTGCCAGCAGCTTGGTAACCTACAATGAGCAGTTCTTC.

This clone occurred once. The chain recombines TRBV28 with TRBJ2-7, with D unclear. Germline CDR1 reads MDHEN; CDR2 reads SYDVKM. Trimming took 6 bases from V and 2 from J, leaving 23 bases between them. The CDR3 length is 17 residues. The CDR3 here is CASSSRLYRTEAYEQYF. Written as DNA, the CDR3 is TGTGCCAGCAGCTCACGGCTCTATCGGACGGAAGCCTACGAGCAGTACTTC.

This chain connects TRBV5-1 to TRBJ2-6; tentatively, D is TRBD2 (5 bases). CDR3 length: 17 amino acids. CDR1 is SGHRS and CDR2 is YFSETQ in the germline V gene. Deletions cut 0 bases from V and 0 bases from J, with 10 bases between. The CDR3 region is CASSLGGSASGANVLTF. The CDR3 DNA reads as TGCGCCAGCAGCTTGGGCGGGTCTGCCTCTGGGGCCAACGTCCTGACTTTC.

This clone has a handful of counts. The chain combines TRBV5-6 with TRBJ2-4; tentatively, D is TRBD2 (6 bases). The V gene's germline CDR1 is SGHDT and CDR2 YYEEEE. V was pared by 1 base and J by 1 base, with 12 bases between. The CDR3 has 16 amino acids. This CDR3 reads CASSLWRGWAKNIQYF. The CDR3 DNA is TGTGCCAGCAGCTTGTGGAGGGGTTGGGCCAAAAACATTCAGTACTTC.

CDR3 bases: TGTGCCAGCAGCAGTAGGGTCGCTACCTACGAGCAGTACTTC. As protein: CASSSRVATYEQYF. J is TRBJ2-7 and V is TRBV7-9, with D unclear. The ends were cut back, 5 bases at V and 2 bases at J, with 13 bases in the middle. This CDR3 has 14 residues. Germline lookup yields CDR1 SEHNR and CDR2 FQNEAQ (reference sequence).

V and J are TRBV4-1 and TRBJ2-2, with unresolved D. CDR3 size: 16 residues. Per germline, CDR1 MGHRA and CDR2 YSYEKL. Trimming left V 1 base short and J 5 bases short, with 14 bases between. The CDR3 coding sequence is TGCGCCAGCAGCCAAGGCTCCGTTAAAGAGACCGGGGAGCTGTTTTTT. Encoded protein: CASSQGSVKETGELFF.

The chain joins TRBV5-1 to TRBJ1-1; 7 bases are a match to TRBD1. Germline V CDR1 and CDR2: SGHRS, YFSETQ. V dropped 4 bases and J dropped 1; count of bases not matched to a gene: 10. CDR3 length equals 16 residues. CDR3 DNA sequence: TGCGCCAGCAGCGTAACCCCGGGACAGCGGAACACTGAAGCTTTCTTT. This codes for CASSVTPGQRNTEAFF.

This clone was picked up many times. V gene TRBV27 combines with J gene TRBJ2-1, with 9 nucleotides matching TRBD2. Germline trimming cut 5 bases from V and 5 bases from J; bases unmatched to any gene: 13. CDR3 length: 17 residues. Germline CDR1 and CDR2: MNHEY and SMNVEV (reference sequence). DNA for the CDR3: TGTGCCAGCAGTGACGGACTAGCGATCGGGGCCCACAATGAGCAGTTCTTC. It yields the protein CASSDGLAIGAHNEQFF.

The J gene is TRBJ1-4, the V gene TRBV19; TRBD1 might be the D (5 bases). The CDR3 is 14 amino acids. Trimming took 5 bases from V and 6 from J, leaving 13 bases between them. The germline CDR1 and CDR2 sequences are LNHDA and SQIVND (reference sequence). The CDR3 nucleotides read TGTGCCAGTAGTCCTGGCAGGGTGTATGAAAAACTGTTTTTT. It encodes CASSPGRVYEKLFF.

For this clone: One base separates it from a far larger clone, so it is likely a read error. This chain joins TRBV2 and TRBJ2-1; 8 bases are shared with TRBD2. This CDR3 has 15 amino acids. The germline V gene encodes CDR1 SNHLY and CDR2 FYNNEI. Written as DNA, the CDR3 is TGTGCCAGCAGTGGGGGGACTAGTTCCTACAATAAGCAGTTCTTC. Translating it yields CASSGGTSSYNKQFF. Looking up the rest from reference TRBV2 and TRBJ2-1 gives the full variable domain: EPEVTQTPSHQVTQMGQEVILRCVPISNHLYFYWYRQILGQKVEFLVSFYNNEISEKSEIFDDQFSVERPDGSNFTLKIRSTKLEDSAMYFCASSGGTSSYNKQFFGPGTRLTVL.

This chain connects TRBV5-1 to TRBJ1-2, with 7 bases fitting TRBD1. CDR3 size: 15 residues. Trimming cost V 0 bases and J 6 bases; bases outside gene matches: 8. CDR1 is SGHRS and CDR2 is YFSETQ in the germline V gene. The CDR3, as DNA: TGCGCCAGCAGCTTGGAAAGGGGGCGCTGGGATGGCTACACCTTC. It specifies CASSLERGRWDGYTF. Based on the CDR3 plus reference TRBV5-1 and TRBJ1-2, the full variable domain is KAGVTQTPRYLIKTRGQQVTLSCSPISGHRSVSWYQQTPGQGLQFLFEYFSETQRNKGNFPGRFSGRQFSNSRSEMNVSTLELGDSALYLCASSLERGRWDGYTFGSGTRLTVV.

This clone was detected once. J is TRBJ2-5 and V is TRBV9; tentatively, D is TRBD2 (5 bases). Germline V lookup: CDR1 SGDLS, CDR2 YYNGEE. This CDR3 is built from 15 residues. V dropped 0 bases and J dropped 5 bases, with 14 bases sitting between them. The CDR3 spells CASSVVDGKGETQYF. In nucleotides, the CDR3 is TGTGCCAGCAGCGTAGTGGACGGGAAAGGGGAGACCCAGTACTTC.

This clone was recorded only once. CDR3 DNA sequence: TGCGCCAGCAGCTTGGGACAGGGGGTACCCTACGAGCAGTACTTC. Its translation is CASSLGQGVPYEQYF. The chain is built from TRBV5-1 and TRBJ2-7; TRBD1 matches at 9 bases. V lost 0 bases, J lost 2 bases, and 3 bases stayed unmatched. The CDR3 is 15 residues long. CDR1 is SGHRS and CDR2 is YFSETQ in the germline V gene. Based on the CDR3 plus reference TRBV5-1 and TRBJ2-7, the full variable domain is KAGVTQTPRYLIKTRGQQVTLSCSPISGHRSVSWYQQTPGQGLQFLFEYFSETQRNKGNFPGRFSGRQFSNSRSEMNVSTLELGDSALYLCASSLGQGVPYEQYFGPGTRLTVT.

This clone was seen only a few times. The chain combines TRBV15 with TRBJ2-7; the match to TRBD2 covers 10 bases. The CDR3 sequence is 15 residues long. The V and J ends lost 1 base and 2 bases, in that order; junction bases with no gene match: 2. From germline, CDR1 is LNHNV and CDR2 YYDKDF (reference sequence). The CDR3 nucleotides read TGTGCCACCAGCAGAGGTCTAGCGGGAGCCTACGAGCAGTACTTC. It specifies CATSRGLAGAYEQYF.

The chain recombines TRBV7-8 with TRBJ2-1; tentative D call: TRBD1 (5 bases). The V end lost 7 bases, the J end lost 0 bases, and 16 bases lay between the germline ends. Germline V gene lookup returns CDR1 SGHVS and CDR2 FQNEAQ. The CDR3 contains 16 residues. In DNA form, the CDR3 reads TGTGCCAGCAATCTTTACAGGTTTGGCTCCTACAATGAGCAGTTCTTC. It is translated as CASNLYRFGSYNEQFF. Variable domain in full (rest from reference TRBV7-8 and TRBJ2-1): GAGVSQSPRYKVAKRGQDVALRCDPISGHVSLFWYQQALGQGPEFLTYFQNEAQLDKSGLPSDRFFAERPEGSVSTLKIQRTQQEDSAVYLCASNLYRFGSYNEQFFGPGTRLTVL.

The chain employs TRBV2 and TRBJ2-3, with D possibly being TRBD2 (6 bases). Trimming took 6 bases from V and 3 from J, leaving 13 bases between them. The CDR3 contains 14 residues. From germline, CDR1 is SNHLY and CDR2 FYNNEI. CDR3 loop: CASSAPRGTDTQYF. DNA of the CDR3: TGTGCCAGCAGCGCCCCTCGGGGGACAGATACGCAGTATTTT.

This sequence joins TRBV30 and TRBJ1-1, with D perhaps matching TRBD1 (6 bases). Per germline, CDR1 GTSNPN and CDR2 SVGIG (reference sequence). The CDR3 runs 14 residues. The V gene lost 2 bases and the J gene lost 4 bases, with 14 bases spanning the gap. The DNA for the CDR3 is TGTGCCTGGAGTCCAGGGGTGTTTAGCACTGAAGCTTTCTTT. This translates into CAWSPGVFSTEAFF.

Concerning this clone: The same CDR3 can be traced to other DNA sequences in this sample. The chain is built from TRBV5-1 and TRBJ2-7; D ambiguous. In germline, CDR1 is SGHRS, CDR2 YFSETQ. The germline V and J ends were trimmed by 0 bases and 3 bases, with 7 bases remaining between them. CDR3 length: 13 residues. The CDR3 region is CASSLEAVYEQYF. The CDR3 DNA is TGCGCCAGCAGCTTGGAAGCAGTCTACGAGCAGTACTTC.

The chain employs TRBV18 and TRBJ2-7, with D perhaps given as TRBD1 or TRBD2 (5 bases each). There are 15 residues in the CDR3. Germline lookup yields CDR1 KGHSH and CDR2 LQKENI. Trimming removed 3 bases from V and 1 base from J, with 13 bases in between. CDR3 coding DNA: TGTGCCAGCTCACCCCCCGGGGCAGCATCCTACGAGCAGTACTTC. It specifies CASSPPGAASYEQYF.

This sequence joins TRBV9 and TRBJ2-3; 11 nucleotides line up with TRBD2. V was clipped by 1 base and J by 0 bases; unmatched bases: 7. The CDR3 sequence is 18 residues long. CDR1 and CDR2 from the germline V gene are SGDLS and YYNGEE. In DNA form, the CDR3 reads TGTGCCAGCAGCGTATCGGCTAGCGGGAGGCCTAGCACAGATACGCAGTATTTT. Amino acids: CASSVSASGRPSTDTQYF.

J is TRBJ1-2 and V is TRBV19; no definite D call. The CDR3 covers 15 residues. CDR1 is LNHDA and CDR2 is SQIVND in the germline V gene (reference sequence). Trimming took off 3 bases at V and 8 bases at J, with 19 bases between the two ends. CDR3 DNA: TGTGCCAGTAGTATTCGGGTTAATGATCGGTGGGGCTACACCTTC. Amino acid sequence: CASSIRVNDRWGYTF. The full variable domain, its missing parts supplied by reference TRBV19 and TRBJ1-2, is DGGITQSPKYLFRKEGQNVTLSCEQNLNHDAMYWYRQDPGQGLRLIYYSQIVNDFQKGDIAEGYSVSREKKESFPLTVTSAQKNPTAFYLCASSIRVNDRWGYTFGSGTRLTVV.

The J gene is TRBJ2-1, the V gene TRBV5-4; unclear D gene. In germline, CDR1 is SGHNT, CDR2 YYREEE (reference sequence). The CDR3 length is 13 residues. V gave up 2 bases and J gave up 4 bases, with 7 bases separating them. CDR3 bases: TGTGCCAGCAGCTTCGATGAGTACAATGAGCAGTTCTTC. Translating it yields CASSFDEYNEQFF.

This chain links TRBV2 with TRBJ1-5, with D unclear. The CDR3 sequence is 14 residues long. Trimming removed 2 bases at V and 1 base at J, with 6 bases between. In germline, CDR1 is SNHLY, CDR2 FYNNEI. CDR3 residues: CASSEWGSNQPQHF. The CDR3 DNA is TGTGCCAGCAGTGAATGGGGAAGCAATCAGCCCCAGCATTTT.

In regard to this clone: This may arise from a read error, as a much more abundant clone is one base away. The chain combines TRBV5-1 with TRBJ2-1, with TRBD2 matching over 12 bases. CDR1 SGHRS and CDR2 YFSETQ come from the germline V gene. The CDR3 has 17 amino acids. With 5 bases clipped from V and 12 bases from J, the junction kept 18 bases outside the gene matches. The CDR3 is CASRPPPVLAGGPRQFF. The CDR3 DNA reads as TGCGCCAGCAGACCTCCCCCTGTTCTAGCGGGAGGGCCGAGGCAGTTCTTC.

This clone was observed once. This chain joins TRBV7-2 and TRBJ1-2; no definite D call. The CDR3 covers 14 residues. The germline V gene encodes CDR1 SGHTA and CDR2 FQGNSA. V was trimmed by 0 bases and J by 9 bases, leaving 14 bases between them. The CDR3 loop is CASSLAPGSTSYTF. The CDR3 DNA reads TGTGCCAGCAGCTTAGCGCCAGGCTCTACGAGCTACACCTTC.

The chain recombines TRBV6-5 with TRBJ1-2; TRBD1 agrees at 9 bases. Trimming at V came to 5 bases and at J to 6 bases, leaving 4 bases not matched to a gene. The CDR3 is 13 residues long. Germline assignment: CDR1 MNHEY and CDR2 SVGAGI. The CDR3 sequence is CASSLRDRDGYTF. In DNA form, the CDR3 reads TGTGCCAGCAGTCTGCGGGACAGGGATGGCTACACCTTC.